These 10 T cell receptor beta chains were sequenced from one sample in a study of blood T cells in healthy people across ages. Through a sample-barcoded 5' primer and a J-beta primer mix, a second PCR was run for 7 to 11 cycles. Via MiXCR, TCRdb re-called the 5' RACE reads, giving one row per CDR3 protein. The table lists over a million distinct CDR3 sequences, 35% to 55% of them singletons. Specimen: blood. These receptors were obtained from a woman aged 55-69 years in good health.

This clonotype was seen once. The V call is TRBV12-3 or TRBV12-4, the J call TRBJ2-4; 7 positions agree with TRBD1. The length of the CDR3 is 12 residues. The J segment lost 7 bases and the V segment lost 4 bases, leaving 1 base of the junction unmatched. CDR3 region: CASSSTGNIQYF. The CDR3 DNA reads TGTGCCAGCAGTTCGACAGGGAACATTCAGTACTTC.

Only a few counts were recorded for this clonotype. The chain is built from TRBV5-5 and TRBJ1-1; 11 bases match TRBD1. The junction had 14 bases not matched to a gene; V was cut back by 2 bases and J by 8 bases. Germline CDR1 SGHKS, CDR2 YYEKEE (reference sequence). This CDR3 comprises 17 residues. CDR3 sequence: CASSFSGTGTGGREAFF. Written as DNA, the CDR3 is TGTGCCAGCAGCTTCAGCGGGACCGGGACAGGGGGAAGGGAAGCTTTCTTT.

The table lists this clonotype with many counts. This rearrangement joins TRBV9 to TRBJ2-7; either TRBD1 or TRBD2 may supply D (5 bases each). The CDR3 is made up of 12 amino acids. Germline V gene data show CDR1 as SGDLS and CDR2 as YYNGEE. Between the trimmed V and J ends, which lost 4 bases and 5 bases, there was a span of 10 bases. The chain's CDR3 is CASSRGEHEQYF. CDR3 DNA: TGTGCCAGCAGCAGGGGAGAACACGAGCAGTACTTC.

The chain carries TRBV7-2 and TRBJ2-7; the match to TRBD1 covers 8 bases. V was clipped by 2 bases and J by 5 bases; unmatched bases: 5. The germline CDR1 and CDR2 sequences are SGHTA and FQGNSA. CDR3 length: 14 residues. The CDR3 loop reads CASSLSRGLHEQYF. The CDR3 bases are TGTGCCAGCAGCTTAAGCAGGGGGCTCCACGAGCAGTACTTC.

The chain recombines TRBV27 with TRBJ2-3; 13 nucleotides agree with TRBD2. CDR1 is MNHEY, CDR2 SMNVEV, per germline (reference sequence). J lost 5 bases, V lost 2 bases, and 7 bases had no gene match. This CDR3 contains 17 residues. The DNA for the CDR3 is TGTGCCAGCAGTTTAATGCGGACTAGCGGGAGTGGAGATACGCAGTATTTT. Its translation: CASSLMRTSGSGDTQYF.

This clonotype has only a few counts. The chain couples TRBV12-3 or TRBV12-4 to TRBJ2-1, with D perhaps matching TRBD1 or TRBD2 (5 bases each). The CDR3 runs 11 residues. V lost 6 bases and J lost 10, with 10 bases in between. DNA of the CDR3: TGTGCCAGCAGCTCCTGGGGGGAGCAGTTCTTC. Amino acids: CASSSWGEQFF.

V and J are TRBV5-1 and TRBJ2-5; 7 bases match TRBD1. The ends lost 3 bases at V and 4 bases at J; junction bases unmatched: 6. The CDR3 is 14 amino acids. Germline V CDR1 and CDR2: SGHRS, YFSETQ. The CDR3 coding sequence is TGCGCCAGCAGCTGGGGGACAGTCGGAGAGACCCAGTACTTC. This encodes CASSWGTVGETQYF. The full variable domain, in which reference TRBV5-1 and TRBJ2-5 provide the parts outside the CDR3, is KAGVTQTPRYLIKTRGQQVTLSCSPISGHRSVSWYQQTPGQGLQFLFEYFSETQRNKGNFPGRFSGRQFSNSRSEMNVSTLELGDSALYLCASSWGTVGETQYFGPGTRLLVL.

This clonotype occurred a few times. The chain couples TRBV29-1 to TRBJ2-3; 10 nucleotides line up with TRBD2. After removal of 6 bases from V and 7 bases from J, the junction contained 10 bases not matched to a gene. This CDR3 region has 14 residues. Germline CDR1 is SQVTM and CDR2 is ANQGSEA. The CDR3 DNA reads TGCAGCGTCGAGGCAGCGGGAGGGGTTAATACGCAGTATTTT. Protein product: CSVEAAGGVNTQYF.

The chain has TRBV20-1 and TRBJ2-2; D remains ambiguous. Germline CDR1 DFQATT, CDR2 SNEGSKA (reference sequence). This CDR3 region has 15 residues. V dropped 0 bases and J dropped 0 bases, with 8 bases sitting between them. CDR3 DNA sequence: TGCAGTGCTAGAGACGGCAGTTCGAACACCGGGGAGCTGTTTTTT. It specifies CSARDGSSNTGELFF.

The chain couples TRBV6-1 to TRBJ2-5, with D unresolved. The ends were cut back, 5 bases at V and 0 bases at J, with 13 bases in the middle. The CDR3 is 15 residues long. The germline V gene has CDR1 MNHNS and CDR2 SASEGT. The CDR3, as DNA: TGTGCCAGCAGTCCCCGAAAACTTCACCAAGAGACCCAGTACTTC. It translates to CASSPRKLHQETQYF.